The clone carrying this TCR beta chain was counted a single time. Under the authors' procedure: Using reference gene primer amplification, nucleated cell counts were estimated. The repertoire was sequenced with immunoSEQ multiplex PCR; TCRdb's copy has only in-frame clones and lacks some. The V and J calls and clone size are taken from that table; D and trimming were inferred from the DNA. This table holds 150,000 to 200,000 clones, roughly 89% found once. Germline V gives CDR1 SGHRS, CDR2 YFSETQ. The CDR3 is made up of 16 amino acids. Trimming cost V 1 base and J 2 bases; bases outside gene matches: 7. This entry belongs to a study of blood T cell repertoires in COVID-19.

The origin of this receptor is a man in his forties or fifties with acute or convalescent COVID-19. The specimen sequenced was peripheral blood. The chain employs TRBV5-1 and TRBJ2-3; 7 positions agree with TRBD1. In nucleotides, the CDR3 is TGCGCCAGCAGCTTGTTTGAGGGGGCGACCACAGATACGCAGTATTTT. Residues: CASSLFEGATTDTQYF.